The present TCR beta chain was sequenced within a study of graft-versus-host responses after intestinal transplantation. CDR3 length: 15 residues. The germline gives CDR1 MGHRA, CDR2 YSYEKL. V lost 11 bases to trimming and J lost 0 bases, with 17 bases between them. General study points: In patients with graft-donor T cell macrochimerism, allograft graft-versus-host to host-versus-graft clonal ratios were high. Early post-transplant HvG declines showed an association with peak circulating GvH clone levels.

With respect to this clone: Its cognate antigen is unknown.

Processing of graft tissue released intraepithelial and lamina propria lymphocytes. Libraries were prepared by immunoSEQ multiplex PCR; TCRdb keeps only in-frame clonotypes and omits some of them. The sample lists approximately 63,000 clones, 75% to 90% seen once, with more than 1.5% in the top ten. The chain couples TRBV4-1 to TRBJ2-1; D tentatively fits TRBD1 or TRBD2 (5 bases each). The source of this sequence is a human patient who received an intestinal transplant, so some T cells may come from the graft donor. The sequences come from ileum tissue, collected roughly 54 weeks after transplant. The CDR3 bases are TGCGCCTGCTCCCCCGGGGCGAGCTCCTACAATGAGCAGTTCTTC. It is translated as CACSPGASSYNEQFF.